The T cell receptor (beta chain) under discussion was sequenced for a study of shared clonotypes between healthy human individuals. Whole-study context: CD8 memory received one plate per donor, CD8 naive two, CD4 memory three and CD4 naive three. Whole-study results and caveats: It was anticipated that sequencing depth would influence how many clonotypes donors shared. With a handful of donors compared, approximately 5% of naive CD4 clonotypes were shared.

The CDR3 sequence is 12 residues long. Germline CDR1 is MRHNA and CDR2 is SNTAGT. V was pared by 6 bases and J by 2 bases, with 4 bases between. A note on this clone: The antigen is not known. Other DNA variants within this sample encode the same CDR3.

An even split of each subset's genomic DNA across several immunoSEQ plates was performed. The assay was immunoSEQ multiplex PCR, and TCRdb's table has in-frame clones only and misses some. The sample lists about 2.4 million clones, 93% occurring once. Source material: naive CD4+ T cells from PBMCs. Subset specified: CD45RA+ positively selected. The TCR originated in a man aged 18-30 years in good health. Some clones in this sample may be carry-over from other donors' samples. The chain joins TRBV6-4 to TRBJ2-2; D is ambiguous. CDR3 loop: CASSPNTGELFF. The CDR3 region has the DNA TGTGCCAGCAGCCCTAACACCGGGGAGCTGTTTTTT.